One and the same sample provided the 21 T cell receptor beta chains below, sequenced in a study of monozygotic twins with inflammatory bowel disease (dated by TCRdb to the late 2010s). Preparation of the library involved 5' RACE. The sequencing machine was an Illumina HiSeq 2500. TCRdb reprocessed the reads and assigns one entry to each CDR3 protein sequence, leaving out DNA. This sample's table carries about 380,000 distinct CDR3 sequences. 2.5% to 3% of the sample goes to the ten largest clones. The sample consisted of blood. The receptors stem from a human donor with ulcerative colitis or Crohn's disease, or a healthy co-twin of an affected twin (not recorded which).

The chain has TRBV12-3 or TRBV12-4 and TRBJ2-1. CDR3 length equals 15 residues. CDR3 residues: CASSFSPSSYNEQFF.

This chain's CDR3 is CASIPQRRVNTEAFF. This chain uses TRBV12-3 or TRBV12-4 with TRBJ1-1. This CDR3 has 15 residues.

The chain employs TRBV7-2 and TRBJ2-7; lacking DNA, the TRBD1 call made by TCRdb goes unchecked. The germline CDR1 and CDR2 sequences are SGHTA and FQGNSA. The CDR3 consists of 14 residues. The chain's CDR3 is CASSLVGGLYEQYF. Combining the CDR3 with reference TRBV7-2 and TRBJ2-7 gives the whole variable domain GAGVSQSPSNKVTEKGKDVELRCDPISGHTALYWYRQSLGQGLEFLIYFQGNSAPDKSGLPSDRFSAERTGGSVSTLTIQRTQQEDSAVYLCASSLVGGLYEQYFGPGTRLTVT.

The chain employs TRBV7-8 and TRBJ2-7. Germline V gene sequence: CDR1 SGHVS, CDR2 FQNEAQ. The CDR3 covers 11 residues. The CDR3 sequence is CASSLTIEQYF.

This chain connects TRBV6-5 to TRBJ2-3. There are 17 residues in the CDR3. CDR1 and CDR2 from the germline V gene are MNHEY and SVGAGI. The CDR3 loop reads CASSYSTLAGGTDTQYF.

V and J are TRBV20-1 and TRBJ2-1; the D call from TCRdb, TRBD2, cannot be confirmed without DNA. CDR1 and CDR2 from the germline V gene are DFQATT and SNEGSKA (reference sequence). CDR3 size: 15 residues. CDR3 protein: CSARTSGGVYNEQFF.

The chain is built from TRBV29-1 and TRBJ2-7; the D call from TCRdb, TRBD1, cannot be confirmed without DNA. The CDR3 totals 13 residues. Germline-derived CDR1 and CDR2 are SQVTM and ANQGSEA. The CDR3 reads CSVPTGKDYEQYF.

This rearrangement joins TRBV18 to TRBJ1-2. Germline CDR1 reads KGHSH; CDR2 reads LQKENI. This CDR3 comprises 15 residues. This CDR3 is CASSPPSVLDYGYTF.

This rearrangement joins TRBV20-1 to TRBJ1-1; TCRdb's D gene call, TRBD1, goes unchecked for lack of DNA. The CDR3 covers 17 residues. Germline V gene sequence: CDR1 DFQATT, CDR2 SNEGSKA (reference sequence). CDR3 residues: CSARRTAVGRLNTEAFF.

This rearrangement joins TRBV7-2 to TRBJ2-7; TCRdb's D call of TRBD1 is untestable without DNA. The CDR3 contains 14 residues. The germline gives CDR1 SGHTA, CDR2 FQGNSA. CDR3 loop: CASRGTTGSYEQYF.

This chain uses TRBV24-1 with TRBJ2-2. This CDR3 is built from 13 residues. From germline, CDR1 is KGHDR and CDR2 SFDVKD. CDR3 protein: CATSDLSTGELFF.

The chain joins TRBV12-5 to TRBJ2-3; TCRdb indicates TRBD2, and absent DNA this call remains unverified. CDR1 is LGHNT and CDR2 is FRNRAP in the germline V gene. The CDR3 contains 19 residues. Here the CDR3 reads CASGLAPLGLAGFADTQYF.

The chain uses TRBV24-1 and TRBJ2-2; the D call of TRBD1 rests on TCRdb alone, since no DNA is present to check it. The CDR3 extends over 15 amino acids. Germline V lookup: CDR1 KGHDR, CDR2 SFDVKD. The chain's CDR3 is CATRDGTANTGELFF.

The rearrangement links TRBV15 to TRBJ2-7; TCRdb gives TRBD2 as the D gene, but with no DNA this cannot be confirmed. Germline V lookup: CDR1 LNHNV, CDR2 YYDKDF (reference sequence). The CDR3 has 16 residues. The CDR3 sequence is CATSRDRGPRNYEQYF.

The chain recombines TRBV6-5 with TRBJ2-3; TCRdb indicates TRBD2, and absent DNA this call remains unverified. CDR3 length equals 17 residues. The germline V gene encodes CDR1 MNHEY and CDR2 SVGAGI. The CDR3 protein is CASSYSITREPPDTQYF.

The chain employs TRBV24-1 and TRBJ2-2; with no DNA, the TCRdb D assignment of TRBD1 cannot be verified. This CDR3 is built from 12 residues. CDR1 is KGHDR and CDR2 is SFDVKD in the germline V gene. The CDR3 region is CATGQYTGELFF.

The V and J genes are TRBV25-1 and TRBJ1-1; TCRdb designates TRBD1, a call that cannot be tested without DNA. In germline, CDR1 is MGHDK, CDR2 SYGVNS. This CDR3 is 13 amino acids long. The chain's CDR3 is CASSVTGATEAFF.

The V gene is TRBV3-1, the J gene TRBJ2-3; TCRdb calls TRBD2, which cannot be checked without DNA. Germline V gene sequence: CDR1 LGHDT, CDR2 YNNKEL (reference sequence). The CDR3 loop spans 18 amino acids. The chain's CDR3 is CASSPRTSGGAGPDTQYF.

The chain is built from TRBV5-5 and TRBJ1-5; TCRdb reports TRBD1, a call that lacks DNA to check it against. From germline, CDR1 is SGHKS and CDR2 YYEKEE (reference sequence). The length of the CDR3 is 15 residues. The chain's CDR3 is CARSLGDRGFQPQHF. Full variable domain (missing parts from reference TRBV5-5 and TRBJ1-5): DAGVTQSPTHLIKTRGQQVTLRCSPISGHKSVSWYQQVLGQGPQFIFQYYEKEERGRGNFPDRFSARQFPNYSSELNVNALLLGDSALYLCARSLGDRGFQPQHFGDGTRLSIL.

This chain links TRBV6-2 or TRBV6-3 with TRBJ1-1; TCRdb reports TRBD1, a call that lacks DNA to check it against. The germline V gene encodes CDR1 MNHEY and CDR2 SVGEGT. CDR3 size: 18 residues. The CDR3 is CASSSVVFGTSYLTEAFF.

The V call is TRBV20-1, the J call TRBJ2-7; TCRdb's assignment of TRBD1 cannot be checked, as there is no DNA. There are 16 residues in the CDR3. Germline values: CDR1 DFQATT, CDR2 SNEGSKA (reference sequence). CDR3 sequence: CSARRDRGGIKDEQYF.